These T cell receptor beta chains were read from a single sample in a study of vaccination effects on CD4 cells after COVID-19. Using immunoSEQ multiplex PCR, the repertoire was profiled, and TCRdb retains in-frame clones only, with some absent. This sample has approximately 47,000 clones; roughly 76% occur once, and the top ten carry 10% to 15%. No antigen is known for these receptors. Sample: CD4+ T cells from PBMCs cultured without peptide, taken before COVID-19 vaccination. The receptors come from a human donor who had a prior SARS-CoV-2 infection. CDR3s include the opening cysteine and the closing phenylalanine or tryptophan.

v_call: TRBV6-5
cdr3_aa: CASSQYNEQFF

v_call: TRBV12-3/TRBV12-4
cdr3_aa: CASSFASTDTQYF

v_call: TRBV5-4
cdr3_aa: CASSFRGFNSPLHF

v_call: TRBV7-6
cdr3_aa: CASSGTSGGSTDTQYF

v_call: TRBV11-3
cdr3_aa: CASSGMRETLTGELFF

v_call: TRBV11-3
cdr3_aa: CASSFLPGGTEAFF

v_call: TRBV30
cdr3_aa: CAWSRTGVRGYEQYF

v_call: TRBV10-3
cdr3_aa: CAISDREYTEAFF

v_call: TRBV30
cdr3_aa: CAWRLAGSPPPQYF

v_call: TRBV13
cdr3_aa: CASNTHHSTDTQYF

v_call: TRBV18
cdr3_aa: CASSQGQGFYEQYF

v_call: TRBV3-1/TRBV3-2
cdr3_aa: CASSLGAGGGEQYF

v_call: TRBV19
cdr3_aa: CASSILGRPNEKLFF

v_call: TRBV7-3
cdr3_aa: CASSLTGETLQHF

v_call: TRBV19
cdr3_aa: CASSMDSTDTQYF

v_call: TRBV20-1
cdr3_aa: CSAPLVNEQFF

v_call: TRBV19
cdr3_aa: CASSISGVRSYNEQFF

v_call: TRBV6-1
cdr3_aa: CASSEGVWYGYTF

v_call: TRBV2
cdr3_aa: CASSVKGMNTEAFF

v_call: TRBV5-8
cdr3_aa: CASTATGGDQPQHF

v_call: TRBV7-2
cdr3_aa: CASSSYQGAEQYF

v_call: TRBV15
cdr3_aa: CATSATSSYNEQFF

v_call: TRBV5-3
cdr3_aa: CARNPGGNFPGWEQFF

v_call: TRBV30
cdr3_aa: CAWSVRGRGKNTEAFF

v_call: TRBV4-1
cdr3_aa: CASSHPQTVLPLHF

v_call: TRBV2
cdr3_aa: CASSEKVTSYEQYF

v_call: TRBV9
cdr3_aa: CASSPGYANYGYTF

v_call: TRBV6-2/TRBV6-3
cdr3_aa: CASSYSRRVGTAGNQPQHF

v_call: TRBV6-5
cdr3_aa: CASSSGYNSPLHF

v_call: TRBV28
cdr3_aa: CASTIATGGGYTF

v_call: TRBV3-1/TRBV3-2
cdr3_aa: CASSQDRKGGSETQYF

v_call: TRBV7-3
cdr3_aa: CASSLRGGGGNEQFF

v_call: TRBV6-5
cdr3_aa: CASTPRGRDSPLHF

v_call: TRBV5-6
cdr3_aa: CASSFGGLAGNTIYF

v_call: TRBV4-1
cdr3_aa: CASSRVAGPYEQYF

v_call: TRBV6-2/TRBV6-3
cdr3_aa: CASSYSNGDQPQHF

v_call: TRBV11-3
cdr3_aa: CASSLMGPYNEQFF

v_call: TRBV2
cdr3_aa: CASSVQGYYYGYTF

v_call: TRBV5-1
cdr3_aa: CASSLRPTSGSDFLFF

v_call: TRBV11-3
cdr3_aa: CASKDATNEKLFF

v_call: TRBV2
cdr3_aa: CASSDPRNNEKLFF

v_call: TRBV30
cdr3_aa: CAWSVRGHTQYF

v_call: TRBV7-7
cdr3_aa: CASSSLAGSSYNEQFF

v_call: TRBV5-5
cdr3_aa: CASSSPGGQETQYF

v_call: TRBV24-1
cdr3_aa: CAIGRDSFFGETQYF

v_call: TRBV6-2/TRBV6-3
cdr3_aa: CASSYIWGGANVLTF

v_call: TRBV9
cdr3_aa: CASSPRAGRNTGELFF

v_call: TRBV6-5
cdr3_aa: CASGGRAANEKLFF

v_call: TRBV6-5
cdr3_aa: CASSPQLASETQYF

v_call: TRBV15
cdr3_aa: CATSRAGRGNEKLFF